The 32 T cell receptor beta chains given below trace back to one sample, sequenced in a study of T-cell reconstitution after alpha-beta-depleted transplantation in children. Molecular barcoding with unique molecular identifiers was used for the TCRbeta library. TCRdb fed the PCR reads into MiXCR, producing one record per CDR3 protein. The table includes about 980,000 distinct CDR3 sequences, 25% to 35% detected once. The starting material was PBMCs, mostly from graft donor cells, obtained 360 days after TCRalphabeta/CD19-depleted stem cell transplant. Receptors originate from a boy in the first two years of life who had a stem cell transplant for SCID, so the T cells may come from the graft donor.

This clonotype was detected a few times. V and J are TRBV7-4 and TRBJ1-1, with 9 bases that match TRBD1. The CDR3 has 18 residues. V was clipped by 0 bases and J by 5 bases; unmatched bases: 13. Looked up from germline, CDR1 is SGHVT and CDR2 is SQSDAQ. The CDR3 is CASSLAPGQGPPGTEAFF. The CDR3 DNA is TGTGCCAGCAGCTTAGCCCCGGGACAGGGCCCCCCAGGGACTGAAGCTTTCTTT.

This clonotype turned up a few times. The chain links TRBV5-1 to TRBJ2-3, with D possibly matching TRBD2 (6 bases). The CDR3 extends over 15 amino acids. Germline CDR1 is SGHRS and CDR2 is YFSETQ. The V end was cut by 0 bases, the J end by 2 bases, with 10 bases between. CDR3 nucleotides: TGCGCCAGCAGCTTGGTTCCGGGGGTCACAGATACGCAGTATTTT. Amino acid sequence: CASSLVPGVTDTQYF.

The chain carries TRBV19 and TRBJ1-1; D is possibly TRBD1 (6 bases). Germline V gene lookup returns CDR1 LNHDA and CDR2 SQIVND (reference sequence). CDR3 length equals 14 residues. Trimming removed 4 bases at V and 4 bases at J, with 13 bases between. CDR3 sequence: CASSTPGVVTEAFF. The CDR3 DNA is TGTGCCAGTAGTACACCAGGGGTGGTCACTGAAGCTTTCTTT.

This clonotype has a handful of counts. The chain combines TRBV20-1 with TRBJ1-5; 8 bases line up with TRBD1. Germline CDR1 DFQATT, CDR2 SNEGSKA (reference sequence). The CDR3 covers 18 residues. V lost 0 bases, J lost 2 bases, and 12 bases stayed unmatched. CDR3 residues: CSARDLGRGRSGNQPQHF. Written as DNA, the CDR3 is TGCAGTGCTAGAGATCTGGGCAGGGGGCGATCGGGCAATCAGCCCCAGCATTTT.

This sequence joins TRBV5-5 and TRBJ1-1; D remains ambiguous. The V gene lost 2 bases and the J gene lost 1 base, with 12 bases spanning the gap. CDR3 length: 15 amino acids. Germline V gene sequence: CDR1 SGHKS, CDR2 YYEKEE (reference sequence). CDR3 residues: CASSFLQDGNTEAFF. Here the CDR3 DNA reads TGTGCCAGCAGCTTCCTTCAGGACGGGAACACTGAAGCTTTCTTT.

The DNA for the CDR3 is TGTGCCAGCAGTTACTCGGGGGGGGCCAAAAACATTCAGTACTTC. It codes for CASSYSGGAKNIQYF. The chain links TRBV6-5 to TRBJ2-4; 7 bases line up with TRBD2. Losses at the gene ends were 0 bases for V and 1 base for J; bases not matched to a gene: 0. This CDR3 is built from 15 residues. Per the germline V gene, CDR1 is MNHEY and CDR2 is SVGAGI.

The gene calls are TRBV6-4 and TRBJ2-1; the match to TRBD1 covers 9 bases. This CDR3 is built from 13 residues. CDR1 is MRHNA and CDR2 is SNTAGT in the germline V gene. V trimming: 7 bases; J trimming: 6 bases; junction bases outside the gene matches: 4. Written as DNA, the CDR3 is TGTGCCAGCAAGGGACAGGGCGTCAATGAGCAGTTCTTC. This translates into CASKGQGVNEQFF.

This clonotype turned up a few times. The chain couples TRBV9 to TRBJ2-6; D remains unclear. The length of the CDR3 is 15 residues. CDR1 is SGDLS and CDR2 is YYNGEE in the germline V gene. V was cut by 3 bases and J by 4 bases, with 11 bases left in between. The CDR3 bases are TGTGCCAGCAGCGGCCTTTTTGTCGGGGCCAACGTCCTGACTTTC. Translating gives CASSGLFVGANVLTF.

The chain is built from TRBV4-2 and TRBJ2-4, with D possibly being TRBD1 or TRBD2 (6 bases each). The CDR3 totals 16 residues. Trimming stripped 8 bases from V and 1 base from J, with 18 bases between. Germline V gene sequence: CDR1 LGHNA, CDR2 YNFKEQ. The CDR3, as DNA: TGTGCCAGCGAGTGGGGGGCCGAGCTCGCCAAAAACATTCAGTACTTC. As protein: CASEWGAELAKNIQYF.

The CDR3 bases are TGTGCCAGCACCACGGGACAGCGTACCTACTACGAGCAGTACTTC. Its protein product is CASTTGQRTYYEQYF. J is TRBJ2-7 and V is TRBV2, with 7 positions matching TRBD1. Trimming cost V 7 bases and J 3 bases; bases outside gene matches: 12. The germline gives CDR1 SNHLY, CDR2 FYNNEI. The CDR3 is 15 residues long.

This clonotype was seen a few times. The V and J genes are TRBV28 and TRBJ1-5; 9 nucleotides agree with TRBD1. V lost 5 bases, J lost 3 bases, and 14 bases stayed unmatched. The V gene's germline CDR1 is MDHEN and CDR2 SYDVKM. The CDR3 totals 18 residues. CDR3 coding DNA: TGTGCCAGCAGTCCCCCAAAACGCGGGACAGGGCTCAATCAGCCCCAGCATTTT. It is translated as CASSPPKRGTGLNQPQHF.

This chain joins TRBV5-1 and TRBJ2-7, with 10 positions matching TRBD1. The CDR3 contains 14 residues. In germline, CDR1 is SGHRS, CDR2 YFSETQ. V was pared by 1 base and J by 5 bases, with 3 bases of the junction left unmatched. The CDR3 nucleotides read TGCGCCAGCAGCTTGTGGGACAGGGGAGACGAGCAGTACTTC. Translation gives CASSLWDRGDEQYF.

This clonotype was counted between two and nine times. V usage is TRBV12-3 or TRBV12-4 and J usage is TRBJ1-1, with TRBD1 as a possible D gene (5 bases). The CDR3 is 14 amino acids. With 6 bases removed from V and 2 bases from J, the gap between germline ends came to 13 bases. The CDR3 protein is CASSRQRYNTEAFF. The CDR3 DNA is TGTGCCAGCAGCCGACAGCGGTACAACACTGAAGCTTTCTTT.

This clonotype was found many times. This chain joins TRBV12-3 or TRBV12-4 and TRBJ2-5, with D possibly being TRBD2 (5 bases). The CDR3 has 14 amino acids. V lost 2 bases to trimming and J lost 4 bases, with 11 bases between them. The CDR3 DNA reads as TGTGCCAGCAGTTTACGGGCAGGAGGAGAGACCCAGTACTTC. Translating gives CASSLRAGGETQYF.

The V call is TRBV4-1, the J call TRBJ2-2; D may match TRBD1 or TRBD2 (5 bases each). CDR3 length: 13 residues. In germline, CDR1 is MGHRA, CDR2 YSYEKL. The V gene lost 6 bases and the J gene lost 4 bases, with 9 bases spanning the gap. This chain's CDR3 is CASRGPFTGELFF. The CDR3 DNA reads TGCGCCAGCAGGGGACCTTTCACCGGGGAGCTGTTTTTT.

In this sample, this clonotype turned up many times. The CDR3 DNA follows: TGTGCCAGCAGCCAAGACGGCGGCCAGGGAAGCACTGAAGCTTTCTTT. Amino acid sequence: CASSQDGGQGSTEAFF. V and J are TRBV4-2 and TRBJ1-1; maybe TRBD1 (5 bases). The V and J ends lost 0 bases and 4 bases respectively, with 15 bases between them. CDR3 length: 16 residues. Germline CDR1 reads LGHNA; CDR2 reads YNFKEQ.

This clonotype has more than one count but fewer than ten. The chain joins TRBV4-2 to TRBJ2-7, with D perhaps TRBD1 or TRBD2 (6 bases each). Germline lookup yields CDR1 LGHNA and CDR2 YNFKEQ. The CDR3 length is 16 residues. V gave up 1 base and J gave up 4 bases, with 17 bases separating them. The CDR3 DNA is TGTGCCAGCAGCCAAGCGGTGGGGTCGGGGGCATACGAGCAGTACTTC. Residues: CASSQAVGSGAYEQYF.

This clonotype was observed a handful of times. V is TRBV4-1 and J is TRBJ1-3; D possibly corresponds to TRBD1 (6 bases). Trimming removed 4 bases at V and 5 bases at J, with 9 bases between. Germline lookup yields CDR1 MGHRA and CDR2 YSYEKL. This CDR3 has 13 amino acids. In nucleotides, the CDR3 is TGCGCCAGCAGCCCGGGACAAAGAAACACCATATATTTT. This sequence encodes CASSPGQRNTIYF.

This rearrangement joins TRBV24-1 to TRBJ2-2; maybe TRBD2 (5 bases). The CDR3 consists of 16 residues. The V and J ends lost 0 bases and 6 bases respectively, with 13 bases between them. Germline V lookup: CDR1 KGHDR, CDR2 SFDVKD. As DNA, the CDR3 is TGTGCCACCAGTGATTTGTATTCCCCAGCGGCCGGGGAGCTGTTTTTT. Encoded protein: CATSDLYSPAAGELFF.

The rearrangement joins TRBV5-6 to TRBJ2-5; a weak D match, TRBD1 (6 bases). The germline V gene encodes CDR1 SGHDT and CDR2 YYEEEE. The CDR3 loop spans 13 amino acids. V was pared by 4 bases and J by 4 bases, with 11 bases between. The CDR3 region has the DNA TGTGCCAGCAGCCGACAGGTAGGAGAGACCCAGTACTTC. This gives the protein CASSRQVGETQYF.

The gene calls are TRBV2 and TRBJ2-3; D is uncertain. The V gene lost 8 bases and the J gene lost 11 bases, with 11 bases spanning the gap. CDR1 SNHLY and CDR2 FYNNEI come from the germline V gene. The CDR3 is 10 residues long. CDR3 protein: CASASSRQYF. CDR3 nucleotides: TGTGCCAGCGCCTCTTCCCGGCAGTATTTT.

The J gene is TRBJ2-1, the V gene TRBV5-6; a possible D gene is TRBD2 (5 bases). Looked up from germline, CDR1 is SGHDT and CDR2 is YYEEEE. With 7 bases removed from V and 9 bases from J, the gap between germline ends came to 11 bases. This CDR3 is built from 11 residues. CDR3 DNA: TGTGCCAGCCGCCTCCGGGGTGAGCAGTTCTTC. Translating it yields CASRLRGEQFF.

A remark on this clonotype: The junction shows a germline mismatch at one end, possibly a read error. The chain joins TRBV20-1 to TRBJ2-1; D unclear. Germline-derived CDR1 and CDR2 are DFQATT and SNEGSKA (reference sequence). The CDR3 runs to 16 residues. CDR3 loop: CCARDPNRGLYNEQFF. DNA for the CDR3: TGCTGTGCTAGAGATCCAAACCGAGGATTATACAATGAGCAGTTCTTC.

This chain links TRBV18 with TRBJ2-7; 7 bases are shared with TRBD2. CDR3 size: 13 residues. V was clipped by 4 bases and J by 5 bases; unmatched bases: 5. CDR1 and CDR2 from the germline V gene are KGHSH and LQKENI. The CDR3 reads CASSRLATDEQYF. CDR3 DNA: TGTGCCAGCTCACGACTAGCTACCGACGAGCAGTACTTC. Together with reference TRBV18 and TRBJ2-7, the CDR3 gives the full variable domain: NAGVMQNPRHLVRRRGQEARLRCSPMKGHSHVYWYRQLPEEGLKFMVYLQKENIIDESGMPKERFSAEFPKEGPSILRIQQVVRGDSAAYFCASSRLATDEQYFGPGTRLTVT.

This chain uses TRBV5-1 with TRBJ2-5; 10 bases fit TRBD2. This CDR3 contains 15 residues. The V gene end was trimmed by 4 bases and the J gene end by 2 bases; junction bases not matched to a gene: 5. Per the germline V gene, CDR1 is SGHRS and CDR2 is YFSETQ. CDR3 region: CASSDELAGQETQYF. In DNA, the CDR3 is TGCGCCAGCAGCGACGAACTAGCGGGGCAAGAGACCCAGTACTTC.

This clonotype was seen a few times. The chain employs TRBV20-1 and TRBJ2-7, with a tentative D call TRBD1 (6 bases). This CDR3 contains 13 residues. Trimming removed 8 bases at V and 4 bases at J, with 18 bases between. Germline V gene sequence: CDR1 DFQATT, CDR2 SNEGSKA (reference sequence). CDR3 sequence: CSFRGPSSYEQYF. DNA for the CDR3: TGCAGTTTCAGGGGACCCTCTTCTTACGAGCAGTACTTC.

This clonotype turned up a few times. The chain carries TRBV27 and TRBJ2-1, with 16 positions matching TRBD2. Looked up from germline, CDR1 is MNHEY and CDR2 is SMNVEV (reference sequence). The CDR3 contains 19 residues. V lost 3 bases to trimming and J lost 6 bases; unmatched junction nucleotides: 11. The CDR3 here is CASSLPGLAGGPQFNEQFF. The CDR3 region has the DNA TGTGCCAGCAGTTTGCCGGGACTAGCGGGGGGGCCGCAATTCAATGAGCAGTTCTTC.

The chain joins TRBV27 to TRBJ1-1; a weak D match, TRBD1 (5 bases). CDR3 length: 14 amino acids. Germline V gives CDR1 MNHEY, CDR2 SMNVEV (reference sequence). Trimming pared 11 bases from V and 2 bases from J, leaving 18 bases between. The CDR3 nucleotides are TGTGCCCTCATTATGGGACGATATAACACTGAAGCTTTCTTT. Amino acids: CALIMGRYNTEAFF.

Here the CDR3 DNA reads TGTGCCACCAGCAGAGATCCATATTCGACCACAGATACGCAGTATTTT. Its translation: CATSRDPYSTTDTQYF. This rearrangement joins TRBV15 to TRBJ2-3, with unresolved D. V dropped 0 bases and J dropped 2 bases, with 12 bases sitting between them. Germline V gene sequence: CDR1 LNHNV, CDR2 YYDKDF (reference sequence). The CDR3 is 16 residues long.

This clonotype was detected a few times. This chain uses TRBV18 with TRBJ1-2; possible D gene TRBD1, 5 bases. The CDR3 runs to 14 residues. Germline V gene data show CDR1 as KGHSH and CDR2 as LQKENI. The germline V and J ends were trimmed by 3 bases and 4 bases, with 12 bases remaining between them. The CDR3 loop is CASSPSRVPYGYTF. CDR3 nucleotides: TGTGCCAGCTCACCTTCCAGGGTGCCCTATGGCTACACCTTC.

This chain joins TRBV7-2 and TRBJ2-1; D might be TRBD2 (6 bases). The CDR3 totals 15 residues. The V and J ends lost 3 bases and 3 bases respectively, with 12 bases between them. CDR1 is SGHTA, CDR2 FQGNSA, per germline. CDR3 in amino acids: CASSFATRGYNEQFF. The CDR3, as DNA: TGTGCCAGCAGCTTCGCGACTAGAGGCTACAATGAGCAGTTCTTC.

The chain joins TRBV6-5 to TRBJ1-1; 9 bases are a match to TRBD1. V shed 4 bases and J 0 bases; nucleotides not matched to a gene: 0. The CDR3 covers 14 residues. Germline V gene sequence: CDR1 MNHEY, CDR2 SVGAGI. Here the CDR3 reads CASSWTGVNTEAFF. The DNA for the CDR3 is TGTGCCAGCAGTTGGACAGGGGTGAACACTGAAGCTTTCTTT.